This TCR beta chain was captured by sequencing in a study of CD8 T cells in ankylosing spondylitis. Via MiXCR, TCRdb re-called the 5' RACE reads, giving one row per CDR3 protein. The sample includes nearly 250,000 distinct CDR3 sequences, around 32% seen only once; the top ten take approximately 4.6%. The CDR3 has 16 residues. V lost 4 bases and J lost 2, with 19 bases in between. CDR1 and CDR2 (germline): SGHDT, YYEEEE. The sample taken for sequencing was blood, either unsorted or a sorted T cell fraction (not recorded which). The chain combines TRBV5-6 with TRBJ2-7, with D possibly being TRBD1 (5 bases). The TCR comes from a male donor with ankylosing spondylitis or in good health (not recorded which). This chain's CDR3 is CASSPGATSTTYEQYF. The CDR3 nucleotides are TGTGCCAGCAGCCCTGGGGCCACCTCCACAACCTACGAGCAGTACTTC.